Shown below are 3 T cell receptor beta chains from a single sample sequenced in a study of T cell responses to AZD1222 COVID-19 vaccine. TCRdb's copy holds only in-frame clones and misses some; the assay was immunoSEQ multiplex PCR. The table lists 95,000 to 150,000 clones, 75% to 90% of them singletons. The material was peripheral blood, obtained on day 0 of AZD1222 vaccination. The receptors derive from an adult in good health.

The CDR3, as DNA: TGTGCCAGCAGTTACGAGGCAGGGAACACTGAAGCTTTCTTT. Protein product: CASSYEAGNTEAFF. V is TRBV6-5 and J is TRBJ1-1; D ambiguous. The germline V gene has CDR1 MNHEY and CDR2 SVGAGI. CDR3 length: 14 residues. Trimming pared 2 bases from V and 1 base from J, leaving 8 bases between.

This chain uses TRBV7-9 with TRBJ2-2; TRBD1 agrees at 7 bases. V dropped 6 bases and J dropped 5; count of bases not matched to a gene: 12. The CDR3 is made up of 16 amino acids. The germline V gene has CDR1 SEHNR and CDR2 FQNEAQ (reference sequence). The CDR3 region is CASSHRGVVPTGELFF. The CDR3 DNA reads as TGTGCCAGCAGTCACAGGGGAGTCGTCCCGACCGGGGAGCTGTTTTTT.

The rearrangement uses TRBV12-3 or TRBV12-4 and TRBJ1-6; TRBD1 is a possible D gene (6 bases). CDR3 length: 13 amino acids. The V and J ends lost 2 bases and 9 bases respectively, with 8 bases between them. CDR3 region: CASSLKGVSPLHF. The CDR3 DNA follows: TGTGCCAGCAGTTTAAAGGGGGTTTCACCCCTCCACTTT.